These T cell receptor beta chains were read from a single sample in a study of cytomegalovirus exposure and HLA in healthy donors. Here immunoSEQ multiplex PCR was the method, and the copy in TCRdb shows in-frame clones only, minus some. This table holds about 150,000 clones, over 75% found once. Sequenced material: PBMCs. Every receptor here comes from a woman aged 45-60 years in good health and CMV-seropositive. The CDR3 runs from the conserved cysteine through the conserved F or W. The order of the fields is clone size, V gene, CDR3 length, D gene, J gene, CDR3 protein, CDR3 DNA. A D gene is named only where the DNA matches it firmly. Size is stated for part of the rows, as once, few or many counts, or as a class when the clone is expanded.

NA	TRBV28	15	NA	TRBJ1-1	CASRDGRDGGTEAFF	TGTGCCAGCAGGGATGGGCGGGACGGGGGCACTGAAGCTTTCTTT
NA	TRBV5-1	16	NA	TRBJ1-1	CASSPTSSGGALEAFF	TGCGCCAGCAGCCCCACATCCTCTGGGGGGGCTCTTGAAGCTTTCTTT
once	TRBV9	16	TRBD2	TRBJ2-6	CASSEGTSIGANVLTF	TGTGCCAGCAGCGAGGGGACTAGTATTGGGGCCAACGTCCTGACTTTC
NA	TRBV7-3	14	NA	TRBJ2-3	CASSLGGPPDTQYF	TGTGCCAGCAGCTTAGGTGGGCCCCCAGATACGCAGTATTTT
NA	TRBV4-3	14	NA	TRBJ2-3	CASSQDRGGDTQYF	TGCGCCAGCAGCCAAGACCGGGGTGGGGATACGCAGTATTTT
few	TRBV16	14	NA	TRBJ1-1	CASSQKGRGTEAFF	TGTGCCAGCAGCCAAAAGGGGCGCGGCACTGAAGCTTTCTTT
NA	TRBV28	16	TRBD1	TRBJ1-1	CASSPRTGYTNTEAFF	TGTGCCAGCAGTCCTCGGACAGGGTACACGAACACTGAAGCTTTCTTT
few	TRBV28	14	NA	TRBJ2-4	CASSFFPSGNIQYF	TGTGCCAGCAGTTTCTTCCCCTCGGGGAACATTCAGTACTTC
NA	TRBV7-2	16	TRBD1	TRBJ2-6	CASGRGQGAGANVLTF	TGTGCCAGCGGACGAGGACAGGGTGCTGGGGCCAACGTCCTGACTTTC
NA	TRBV5-6	15	NA	TRBJ1-2	CASSGRGRGNYGYTF	TGTGCCAGCAGCGGACGGGGCAGGGGTAACTATGGCTACACCTTC
once	TRBV5-4	15	TRBD2	TRBJ2-5	CASSLKLAGEETQYF	TGTGCCAGCAGCTTGAAACTAGCGGGGGAAGAGACCCAGTACTTC
NA	TRBV7-9	14	TRBD2	TRBJ2-3	CASSRGLATDTQYF	TGTGCCAGCAGCCGTGGACTAGCAACAGATACGCAGTATTTT
NA	TRBV20-1	11	NA	TRBJ1-2	CSLTGNYGYTF	TGCAGTCTGACAGGAAACTATGGCTACACCTTC
NA	TRBV11-1	15	TRBD1	TRBJ1-6	CASSADREGNSPLHF	TGTGCCAGCAGCGCGGACAGGGAAGGGAATTCACCCCTCCACTTT
NA	TRBV5-1	16	TRBD1	TRBJ1-4	CASSVSDRAANEKLFF	TGCGCCAGCAGCGTATCAGACAGGGCCGCTAATGAAAAACTGTTTTTT
NA	TRBV7-8	15	NA	TRBJ1-4	CASKKVAGKNEKLFF	TGTGCCAGCAAGAAAGTGGCAGGGAAGAATGAAAAACTGTTTTTT
NA	TRBV15	13	NA	TRBJ2-2	CATSNEGTGELFF	TGTGCCACCAGTAATGAGGGAACCGGGGAGCTGTTTTTT
NA	TRBV7-2	15	TRBD1	TRBJ1-2	CASSLGTGSWGGYTF	TGTGCCAGCAGCTTAGGGACAGGGTCTTGGGGAGGCTACACCTTC
NA	TRBV5-1	15	NA	TRBJ2-1	CASSLLPDGVNEQFF	TGCGCCAGCAGCTTGCTCCCTGACGGGGTCAATGAGCAGTTCTTC
NA	TRBV28	13	NA	TRBJ2-7	CASSTMGPHEQYF	TGTGCCAGCAGCACCATGGGGCCCCACGAGCAGTACTTC
NA	TRBV7-3	13	NA	TRBJ2-7	CASSPPGSYEQYF	TGTGCCAGCAGCCCCCCAGGGTCCTACGAGCAGTACTTC
NA	TRBV7-2	13	NA	TRBJ1-1	CASSLTVNTEAFF	TGTGCCAGCAGCTTGACAGTGAACACTGAAGCTTTCTTT
NA	TRBV7-3	15	TRBD2	TRBJ2-1	CASSLMSSGSNEQFF	TGTGCCAGCAGCTTGATGTCTAGCGGGAGCAATGAGCAGTTCTTC
NA	TRBV6-5	14	NA	TRBJ2-7	CASSTPGRLYEQYF	TGTGCCAGCAGTACCCCCGGCAGACTCTACGAGCAGTACTTC
NA	TRBV5-1	13	NA	TRBJ1-2	CASSADRGYGYTF	TGCGCCAGCAGCGCAGACAGAGGCTATGGCTACACCTTC
NA	TRBV29-1	15	NA	TRBJ1-2	CSVEEGAPTGYGYTF	TGCAGCGTTGAAGAGGGGGCCCCGACCGGTTATGGCTACACCTTC
NA	TRBV19	14	TRBD2	TRBJ2-7	CASSLAGEVYEQYF	TGTGCCAGTAGCCTAGCGGGAGAAGTCTACGAGCAGTACTTC
NA	TRBV4-3	14	NA	TRBJ1-3	CASSENFSGNTIYF	TGCGCCAGCAGTGAGAACTTCTCTGGAAACACCATATATTTT
few	TRBV9	13	NA	TRBJ1-1	CASSVAVGGEAFF	TGTGCCAGCAGCGTAGCGGTCGGGGGTGAAGCTTTCTTT
NA	TRBV10-2	14	TRBD2	TRBJ2-2	CASRSSGRIGELFF	TGCGCCAGCAGGTCTAGCGGGCGGATCGGGGAGCTGTTTTTT
NA	TRBV11-2	15	NA	TRBJ1-3	CASSFLGSSGNTIYF	TGTGCCAGCAGCTTCCTCGGGAGCTCTGGAAACACCATATATTTT
few	TRBV7-2	14	NA	TRBJ2-5	CASSLAGGQETQYF	TGTGCCAGCAGCTTAGCGGGGGGCCAAGAGACCCAGTACTTC
NA	TRBV2	15	NA	TRBJ1-2	CASSPAVNGDYGYTF	TGTGCCAGCAGCCCGGCGGTAAACGGAGACTATGGCTACACCTTC
NA	TRBV25-1	14	TRBD1	TRBJ1-2	CASSESDRDSGYTF	TGTGCCAGCAGTGAATCAGACAGGGATTCCGGCTACACCTTC
few	TRBV20-1	11	TRBD1	TRBJ2-7	CSGTQGGEQYF	TGCAGTGGTACACAGGGGGGCGAGCAGTACTTC
NA	TRBV27	15	TRBD1	TRBJ1-1	CASSLYDRGDTEAFF	TGTGCCAGCAGCCTCTACGACAGGGGGGACACTGAAGCTTTCTTT
NA	TRBV6-5	13	NA	TRBJ1-2	CASRPGTGGGYTF	TGTGCCAGCAGACCCGGCACCGGCGGTGGCTACACCTTC
NA	TRBV28	12	NA	TRBJ2-7	CASRTDSYEQYF	TGTGCCAGCAGGACCGACAGCTACGAGCAGTACTTC
once	TRBV7-2	16	TRBD1	TRBJ2-1	CASSLGGTGGYHEQFF	TGTGCCAGCAGCTTGGGAGGGACAGGGGGCTACCATGAGCAGTTCTTC
NA	TRBV10-3	15	NA	TRBJ1-1	CAIYNPGRKNTEAFF	TGTGCCATCTACAACCCAGGGCGGAAGAACACTGAAGCTTTCTTT
NA	TRBV25-1	17	TRBD2	TRBJ2-1	CASNGIFGTSGTVEQFF	TGTGCCAGCAACGGAATTTTTGGGACTAGCGGGACGGTTGAGCAGTTCTTC
NA	TRBV7-9	14	NA	TRBJ1-2	CASSLLGGNHGYTF	TGTGCCAGCAGCTTATTAGGAGGGAACCATGGCTACACCTTC
NA	TRBV28	14	NA	TRBJ1-4	CASSQGFTGEKLFF	TGTGCCAGCAGTCAGGGGTTTACAGGTGAAAAACTGTTTTTT
few	TRBV5-4	12	NA	TRBJ2-3	CASSLDTDTQYF	TGTGCCAGCAGCCTAGATACAGATACGCAGTATTTT
NA	TRBV11-2	12	TRBD1	TRBJ2-7	CAAGTGRHEQYF	TGTGCAGCAGGGACAGGGCGACACGAGCAGTACTTC
NA	TRBV28	15	TRBD1	TRBJ2-7	CASSSRDRGSYEQYF	TGTGCCAGCAGTTCCCGGGACAGGGGGTCCTACGAGCAGTACTTC
NA	TRBV7-6	14	TRBD1	TRBJ2-5	CASSLRTGAETQYF	TGTGCCAGCAGCCTACGGACAGGGGCAGAGACCCAGTACTTC
NA	TRBV28	15	NA	TRBJ1-2	CASSSPAGQNYGYTF	TGTGCCAGCAGTTCCCCCGCCGGACAGAACTATGGCTACACCTTC
few	TRBV10-1	17	TRBD1	TRBJ1-4	CASSWGVYRDRDEKLFF	TGCGCCAGCAGTTGGGGCGTTTACCGGGACAGGGATGAAAAACTGTTTTTT
few	TRBV4-3	16	TRBD1	TRBJ1-2	CASSRGQGGLDYGYTF	TGCGCCAGCAGCCGGGGCCAAGGGGGCCTCGACTATGGCTACACCTTC
NA	TRBV4-1	16	TRBD1	TRBJ1-6	CASSQTPGQDNSPLHF	TGCGCCAGCAGCCAAACACCGGGACAGGATAATTCACCCCTCCACTTT
few	TRBV7-2	16	TRBD2	TRBJ2-5	CASSLPGLAGGETQYF	TGTGCCAGCAGCTTACCGGGACTAGCGGGGGGGGAGACCCAGTACTTC
NA	TRBV13	17	TRBD2	TRBJ2-5	CASSSLGTSGGQETQYF	TGTGCCAGCAGCTCCCTCGGGACTAGCGGAGGTCAAGAGACCCAGTACTTC
NA	TRBV9	14	NA	TRBJ2-2	CASSDRTEPGELFF	TGTGCCAGCAGCGACCGGACAGAGCCCGGGGAGCTGTTTTTT
NA	TRBV10-3	12	NA	TRBJ2-1	CAISKRDNEQFF	TGTGCCATCAGCAAGCGGGACAATGAGCAGTTCTTC
NA	TRBV6-5	13	TRBD1	TRBJ2-7	CASSAQGAVEQYF	TGTGCCAGCAGTGCGCAGGGGGCAGTCGAGCAGTACTTC
NA	TRBV5-4	16	TRBD2	TRBJ2-1	CASSLAPTSGGNEQFF	TGTGCCAGCAGCTTGGCACCCACTAGCGGGGGGAATGAGCAGTTCTTC